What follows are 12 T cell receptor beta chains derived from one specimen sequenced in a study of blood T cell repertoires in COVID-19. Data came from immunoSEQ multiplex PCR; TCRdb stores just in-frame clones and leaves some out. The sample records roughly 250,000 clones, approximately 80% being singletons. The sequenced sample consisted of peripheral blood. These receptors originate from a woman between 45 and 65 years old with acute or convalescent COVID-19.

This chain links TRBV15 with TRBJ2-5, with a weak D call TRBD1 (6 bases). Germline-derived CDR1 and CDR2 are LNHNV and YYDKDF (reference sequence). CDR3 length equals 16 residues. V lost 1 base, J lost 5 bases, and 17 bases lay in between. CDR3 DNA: TGTGCCACCAGCAGAGGAGGTAGAGTAGGGGGTGAGACCCAGTACTTC. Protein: CATSRGGRVGGETQYF.

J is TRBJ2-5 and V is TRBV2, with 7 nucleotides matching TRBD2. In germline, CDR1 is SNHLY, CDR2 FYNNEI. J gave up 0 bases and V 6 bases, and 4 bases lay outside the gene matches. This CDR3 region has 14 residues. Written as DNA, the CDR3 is TGTGCCAGCAGAGTCGGGAGGTACCAAGAGACCCAGTACTTC. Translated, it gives CASRVGRYQETQYF.

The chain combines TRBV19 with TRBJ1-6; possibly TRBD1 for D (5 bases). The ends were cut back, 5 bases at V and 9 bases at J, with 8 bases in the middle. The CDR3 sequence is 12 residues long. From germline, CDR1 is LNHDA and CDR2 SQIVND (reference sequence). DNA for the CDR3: TGTGCCAGTAGTGCGGGGGGTTCACCCCTCCACTTT. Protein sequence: CASSAGGSPLHF.

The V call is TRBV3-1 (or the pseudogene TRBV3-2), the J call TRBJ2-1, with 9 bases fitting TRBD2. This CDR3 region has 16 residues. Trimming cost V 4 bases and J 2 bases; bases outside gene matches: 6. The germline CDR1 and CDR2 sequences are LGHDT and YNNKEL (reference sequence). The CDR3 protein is CASSPLAGAAYNEQFF. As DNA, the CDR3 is TGTGCCAGCAGCCCGTTAGCGGGGGCCGCCTACAATGAGCAGTTCTTC.

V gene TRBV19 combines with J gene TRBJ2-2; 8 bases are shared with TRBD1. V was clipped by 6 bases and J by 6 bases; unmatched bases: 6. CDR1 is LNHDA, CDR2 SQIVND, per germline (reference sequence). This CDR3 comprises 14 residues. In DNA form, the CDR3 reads TGTGCCAGTAGACCGATGACAGGGGCCGGGGAGCTGTTTTTT. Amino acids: CASRPMTGAGELFF.

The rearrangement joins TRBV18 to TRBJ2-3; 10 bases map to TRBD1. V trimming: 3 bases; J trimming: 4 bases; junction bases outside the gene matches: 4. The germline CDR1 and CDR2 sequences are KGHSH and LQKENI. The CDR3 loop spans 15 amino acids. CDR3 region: CASSPLGQGSDTQYF. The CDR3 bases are TGTGCCAGCTCACCCTTGGGACAGGGGTCAGATACGCAGTATTTT.

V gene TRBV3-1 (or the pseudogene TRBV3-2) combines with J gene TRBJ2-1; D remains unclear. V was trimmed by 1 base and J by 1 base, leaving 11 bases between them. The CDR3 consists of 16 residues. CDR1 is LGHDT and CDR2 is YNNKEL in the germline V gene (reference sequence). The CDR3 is CASSQAMVESYNEQFF. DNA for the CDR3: TGTGCCAGCAGCCAAGCAATGGTTGAGTCCTACAATGAGCAGTTCTTC.

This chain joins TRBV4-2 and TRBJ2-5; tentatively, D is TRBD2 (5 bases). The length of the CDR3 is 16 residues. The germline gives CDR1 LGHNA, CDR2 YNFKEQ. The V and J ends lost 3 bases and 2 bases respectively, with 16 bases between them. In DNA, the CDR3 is TGTGCCAGCAGCCACGGAGGAAGGGTGGTTCAAGAGACCCAGTACTTC. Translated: CASSHGGRVVQETQYF.

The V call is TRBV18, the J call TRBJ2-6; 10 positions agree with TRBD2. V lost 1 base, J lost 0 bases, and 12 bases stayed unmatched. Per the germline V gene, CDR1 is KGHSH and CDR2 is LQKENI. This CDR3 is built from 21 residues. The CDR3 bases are TGTGCCAGCTCACCACGTCCGGCTAGCGGGAGTTTCCTCTCTGGGGCCAACGTCCTGACTTTC. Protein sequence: CASSPRPASGSFLSGANVLTF.

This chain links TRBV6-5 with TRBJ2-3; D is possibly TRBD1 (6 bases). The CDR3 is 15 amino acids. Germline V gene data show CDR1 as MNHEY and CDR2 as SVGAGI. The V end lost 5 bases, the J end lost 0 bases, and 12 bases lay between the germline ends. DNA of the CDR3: TGTGCCAGCAGTCTGGACAGTCCTAGCACAGATACGCAGTATTTT. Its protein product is CASSLDSPSTDTQYF.

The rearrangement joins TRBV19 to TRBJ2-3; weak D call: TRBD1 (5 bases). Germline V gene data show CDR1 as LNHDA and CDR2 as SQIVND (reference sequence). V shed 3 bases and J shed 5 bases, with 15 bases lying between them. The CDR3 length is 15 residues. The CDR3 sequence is CASSIPTVGEDTQYF. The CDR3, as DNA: TGTGCCAGTAGTATCCCGACAGTAGGGGAAGATACGCAGTATTTT.

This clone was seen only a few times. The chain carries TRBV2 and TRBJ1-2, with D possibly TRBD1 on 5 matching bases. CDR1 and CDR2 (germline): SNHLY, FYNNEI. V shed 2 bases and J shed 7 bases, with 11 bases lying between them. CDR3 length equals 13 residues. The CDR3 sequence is CASSESRQFGYTF. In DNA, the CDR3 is TGTGCCAGCAGTGAATCGAGACAGTTTGGCTACACCTTC.